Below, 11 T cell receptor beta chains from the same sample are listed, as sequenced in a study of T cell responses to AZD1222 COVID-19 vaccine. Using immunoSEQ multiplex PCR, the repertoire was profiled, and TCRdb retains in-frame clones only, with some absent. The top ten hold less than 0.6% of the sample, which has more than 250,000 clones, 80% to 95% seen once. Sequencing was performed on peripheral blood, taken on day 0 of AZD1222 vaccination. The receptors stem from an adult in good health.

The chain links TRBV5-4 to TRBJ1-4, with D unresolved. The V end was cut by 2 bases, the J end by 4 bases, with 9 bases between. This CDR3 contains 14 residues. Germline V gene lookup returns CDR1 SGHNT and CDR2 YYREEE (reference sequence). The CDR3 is CASSFADFNEKLFF. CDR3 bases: TGTGCCAGCAGCTTCGCCGATTTTAATGAAAAACTGTTTTTT.

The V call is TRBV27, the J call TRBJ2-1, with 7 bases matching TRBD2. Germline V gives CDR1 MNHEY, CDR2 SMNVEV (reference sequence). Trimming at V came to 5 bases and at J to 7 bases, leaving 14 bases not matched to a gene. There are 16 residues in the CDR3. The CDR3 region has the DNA TGTGCCAGCAGTACCAGCGGGACCCTACGGGGGAATGAGCAGTTCTTC. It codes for CASSTSGTLRGNEQFF.

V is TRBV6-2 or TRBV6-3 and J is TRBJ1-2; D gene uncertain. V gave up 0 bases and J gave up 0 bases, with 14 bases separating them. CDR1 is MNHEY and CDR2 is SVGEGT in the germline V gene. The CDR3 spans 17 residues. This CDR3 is CASSYSKGRTSNYGYTF. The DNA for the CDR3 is TGTGCCAGCAGTTACTCGAAAGGCCGCACCTCTAACTATGGCTACACCTTC.

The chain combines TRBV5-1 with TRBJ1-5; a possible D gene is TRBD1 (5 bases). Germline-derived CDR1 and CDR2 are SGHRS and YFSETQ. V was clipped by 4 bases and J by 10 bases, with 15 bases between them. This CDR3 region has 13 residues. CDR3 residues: CASSPYGGEPQHF. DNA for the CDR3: TGCGCCAGCAGCCCTTACGGAGGGGAACCCCAGCATTTT.

The CDR3 DNA follows: TGTGCCTCCGAGGGGCCGGCCGGGGAGCTGTTTTTT. The encoded protein is CASEGPAGELFF. This chain links TRBV9 with TRBJ2-2; tentatively, D is TRBD1 or TRBD2 (5 bases each). Germline V lookup: CDR1 SGDLS, CDR2 YYNGEE. Trimming left V 10 bases short and J 6 bases short, with 13 bases between. The CDR3 is 12 residues long. Based on the CDR3 plus reference TRBV9 and TRBJ2-2, the full variable domain is DSGVTQTPKHLITATGQRVTLRCSPRSGDLSVYWYQQSLDQGLQFLIQYYNGEERAKGNILERFSAQQFPDLHSELNLSSLELGDSALYFCASEGPAGELFFGEGSRLTVL.

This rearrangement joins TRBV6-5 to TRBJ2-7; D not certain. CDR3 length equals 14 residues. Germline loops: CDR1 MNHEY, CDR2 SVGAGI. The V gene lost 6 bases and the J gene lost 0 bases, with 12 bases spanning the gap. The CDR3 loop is CASSPGPSSYEQYF. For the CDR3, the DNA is TGTGCCAGCAGCCCCGGGCCGAGCTCCTACGAGCAGTACTTC.

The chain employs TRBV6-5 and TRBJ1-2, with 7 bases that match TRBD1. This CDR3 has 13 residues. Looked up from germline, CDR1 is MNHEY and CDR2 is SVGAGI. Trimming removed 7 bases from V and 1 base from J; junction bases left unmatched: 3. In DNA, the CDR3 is TGTGCCAGCAACCGGGACAGTAACTATGGCTACACCTTC. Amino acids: CASNRDSNYGYTF.

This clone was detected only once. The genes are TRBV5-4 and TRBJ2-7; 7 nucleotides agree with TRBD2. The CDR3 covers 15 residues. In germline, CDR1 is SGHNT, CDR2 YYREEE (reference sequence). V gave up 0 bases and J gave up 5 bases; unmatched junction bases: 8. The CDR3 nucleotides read TGTGCCAGCAGCTTGGGGGGCGGGAGACCCGACGAGCAGTACTTC. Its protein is CASSLGGGRPDEQYF.

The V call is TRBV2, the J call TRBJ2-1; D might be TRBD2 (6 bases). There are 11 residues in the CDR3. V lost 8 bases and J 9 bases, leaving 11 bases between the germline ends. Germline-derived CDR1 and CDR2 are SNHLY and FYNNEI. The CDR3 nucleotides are TGTGCCAGCTCCAGGGAGGCTGAGCAGTTCTTC. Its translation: CASSREAEQFF.

The CDR3 nucleotides are TGTGCCAGTAGTATAATACCGGGACAGGGAACCCACGAGCAGTACTTC. It yields the protein CASSIIPGQGTHEQYF. The gene calls are TRBV19 and TRBJ2-7; TRBD1 matches 9 bases. Looked up from germline, CDR1 is LNHDA and CDR2 is SQIVND (reference sequence). J lost 5 bases, V lost 2 bases, and 10 bases had no gene match. This CDR3 region has 16 residues.

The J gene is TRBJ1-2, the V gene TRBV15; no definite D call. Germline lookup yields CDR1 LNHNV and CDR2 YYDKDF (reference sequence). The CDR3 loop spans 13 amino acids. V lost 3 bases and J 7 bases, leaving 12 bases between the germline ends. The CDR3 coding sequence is TGTGCCACCAGCAGGGAAGGGAACCTTGGCTACACCTTC. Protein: CATSREGNLGYTF.